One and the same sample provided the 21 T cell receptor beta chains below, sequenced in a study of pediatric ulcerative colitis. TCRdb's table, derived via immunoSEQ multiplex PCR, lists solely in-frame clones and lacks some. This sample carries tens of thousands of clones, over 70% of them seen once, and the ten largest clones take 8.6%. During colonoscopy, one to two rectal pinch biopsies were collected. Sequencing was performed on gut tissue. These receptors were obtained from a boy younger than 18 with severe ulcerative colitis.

CDR3 residues: CASSEGSGGGDTQYF. As DNA, the CDR3 is TGTGCCAGCAGTGAAGGTAGCGGGGGGGGAGATACGCAGTATTTT. The chain combines TRBV2 with TRBJ2-3; 11 bases line up with TRBD2. CDR1 is SNHLY and CDR2 is FYNNEI in the germline V gene. The J segment lost 5 bases and the V segment lost 1 base, leaving 2 bases of the junction unmatched. This CDR3 is built from 15 residues.

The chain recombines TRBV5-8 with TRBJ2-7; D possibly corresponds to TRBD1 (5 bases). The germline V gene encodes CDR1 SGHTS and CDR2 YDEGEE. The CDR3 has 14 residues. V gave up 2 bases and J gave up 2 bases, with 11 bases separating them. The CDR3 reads CASSFAPGTYEQYF. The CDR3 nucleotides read TGTGCCAGCAGCTTCGCTCCAGGGACCTACGAGCAGTACTTC.

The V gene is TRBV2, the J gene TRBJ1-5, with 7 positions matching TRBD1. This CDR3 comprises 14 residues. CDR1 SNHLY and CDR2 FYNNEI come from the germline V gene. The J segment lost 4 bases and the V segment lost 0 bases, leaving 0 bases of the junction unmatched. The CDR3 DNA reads TGTGCCAGCAGTGAAGCGGACAGGAATCAGCCCCAGCATTTT. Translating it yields CASSEADRNQPQHF.

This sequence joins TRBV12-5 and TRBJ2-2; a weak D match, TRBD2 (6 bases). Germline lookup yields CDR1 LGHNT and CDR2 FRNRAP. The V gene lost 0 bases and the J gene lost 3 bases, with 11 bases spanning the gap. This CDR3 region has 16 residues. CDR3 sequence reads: CASGLVGGSYTGELFF. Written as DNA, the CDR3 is TGTGCTAGTGGTTTGGTAGGAGGGAGTTACACCGGGGAGCTGTTTTTT.

CDR3 residues: CASSYSDRGYYGYTF. In DNA form, the CDR3 reads TGTGCCAGCAGTTACTCGGACAGGGGATACTATGGCTACACCTTC. The chain has TRBV6-5 and TRBJ1-2, with TRBD1 matching 9 bases. Trimming removed 0 bases from V and 3 bases from J; junction bases left unmatched: 2. The germline gives CDR1 MNHEY, CDR2 SVGAGI. CDR3 size: 15 residues.

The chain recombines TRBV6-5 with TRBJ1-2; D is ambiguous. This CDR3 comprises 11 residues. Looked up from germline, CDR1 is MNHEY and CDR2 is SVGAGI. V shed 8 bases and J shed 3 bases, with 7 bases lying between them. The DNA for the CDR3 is TGTGCCAGCCACAGCGACTATGGCTACACCTTC. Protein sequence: CASHSDYGYTF.

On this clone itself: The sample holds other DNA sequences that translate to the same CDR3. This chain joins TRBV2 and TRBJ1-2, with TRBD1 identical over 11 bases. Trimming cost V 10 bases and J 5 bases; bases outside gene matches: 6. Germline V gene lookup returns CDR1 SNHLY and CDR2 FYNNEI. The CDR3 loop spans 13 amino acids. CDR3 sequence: CATRGQGVYGYTF. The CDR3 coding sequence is TGTGCCACCAGGGGACAGGGGGTATATGGCTACACCTTC. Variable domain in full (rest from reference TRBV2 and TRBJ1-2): EPEVTQTPSHQVTQMGQEVILRCVPISNHLYFYWYRQILGQKVEFLVSFYNNEISEKSEIFDDQFSVERPDGSNFTLKIRSTKLEDSAMYFCATRGQGVYGYTFGSGTRLTVV.

This CDR3 reads CASSEGFGQPQHF. In DNA, the CDR3 is TGCGCCAGCAGTGAAGGTTTTGGTCAGCCCCAGCATTTT. J is TRBJ1-5 and V is TRBV10-2, with unresolved D. The germline V gene has CDR1 WSHSY and CDR2 SAAADI. The CDR3 contains 13 residues. Trimming took off 3 bases at V and 6 bases at J, with 9 bases between the two ends.

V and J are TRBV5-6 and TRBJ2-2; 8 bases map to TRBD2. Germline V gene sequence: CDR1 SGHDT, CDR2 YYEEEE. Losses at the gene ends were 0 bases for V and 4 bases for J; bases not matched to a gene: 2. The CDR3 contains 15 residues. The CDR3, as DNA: TGTGCCAGCAGCTTGGTGGGGACTAGCACCGGGGAGCTGTTTTTT. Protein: CASSLVGTSTGELFF.

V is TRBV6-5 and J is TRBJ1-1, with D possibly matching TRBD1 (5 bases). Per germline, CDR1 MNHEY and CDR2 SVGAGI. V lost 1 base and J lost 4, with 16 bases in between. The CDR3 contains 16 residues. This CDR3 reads CASSYLAGDGGTEAFF. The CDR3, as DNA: TGTGCCAGCAGTTACTTGGCCGGGGATGGGGGCACTGAAGCTTTCTTT.

In DNA, the CDR3 is TGTGCCAGCAGCTTTGGGCGGATCTCTGGAAACACCATATATTTT. Translated, it gives CASSFGRISGNTIYF. The J gene is TRBJ1-3, the V gene TRBV7-2; no definite D call. CDR1 and CDR2 from the germline V gene are SGHTA and FQGNSA. This CDR3 has 15 amino acids. The V gene lost 3 bases and the J gene lost 0 bases, with 9 bases spanning the gap.

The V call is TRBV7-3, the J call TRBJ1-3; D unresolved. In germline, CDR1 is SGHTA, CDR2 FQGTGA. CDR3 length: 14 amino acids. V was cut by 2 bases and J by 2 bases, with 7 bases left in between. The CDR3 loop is CASSLGGPGNTIYF. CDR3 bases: TGTGCCAGCAGCTTAGGAGGTCCTGGAAACACCATATATTTT.

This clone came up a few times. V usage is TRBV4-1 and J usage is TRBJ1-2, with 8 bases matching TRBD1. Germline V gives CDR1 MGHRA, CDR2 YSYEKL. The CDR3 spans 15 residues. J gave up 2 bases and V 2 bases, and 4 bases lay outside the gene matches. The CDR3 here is CASSQPRTGNYGYTF. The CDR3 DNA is TGCGCCAGCAGCCAACCCCGGACAGGGAACTATGGCTACACCTTC.

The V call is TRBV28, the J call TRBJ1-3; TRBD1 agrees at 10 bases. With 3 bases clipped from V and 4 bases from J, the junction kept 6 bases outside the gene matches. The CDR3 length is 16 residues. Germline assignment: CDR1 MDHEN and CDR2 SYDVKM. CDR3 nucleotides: TGTGCCAGCAGTTTGGGACAGGGGATTAGCGGAAACACCATATATTTT. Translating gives CASSLGQGISGNTIYF.

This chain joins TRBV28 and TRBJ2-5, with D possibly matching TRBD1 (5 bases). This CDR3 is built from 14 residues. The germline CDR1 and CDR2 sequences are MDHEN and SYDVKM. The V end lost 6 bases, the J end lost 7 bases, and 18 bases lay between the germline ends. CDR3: CASRDSKGLVTQYF. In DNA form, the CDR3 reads TGTGCCAGCAGAGACAGCAAGGGGCTGGTGACCCAGTACTTC.

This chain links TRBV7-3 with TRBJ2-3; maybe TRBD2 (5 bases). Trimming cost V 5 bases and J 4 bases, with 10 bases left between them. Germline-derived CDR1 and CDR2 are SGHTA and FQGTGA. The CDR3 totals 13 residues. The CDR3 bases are TGTGCCAGCAGCATAGGACTCTCAGATACGCAGTATTTT. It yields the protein CASSIGLSDTQYF. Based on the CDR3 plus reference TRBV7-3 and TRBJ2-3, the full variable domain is GAGVSQTPSNKVTEKGKYVELRCDPISGHTALYWYRQSLGQGPEFLIYFQGTGAADDSGLPNDRFFAVRPEGSVSTLKIQRTERGDSAVYLCASSIGLSDTQYFGPGTRLTVL.

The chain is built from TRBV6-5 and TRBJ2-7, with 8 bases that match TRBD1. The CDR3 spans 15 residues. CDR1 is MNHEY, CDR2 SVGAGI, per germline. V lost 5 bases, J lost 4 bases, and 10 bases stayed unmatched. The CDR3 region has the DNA TGTGCCAGCAGTACCGTCGGACAGGGACAGTACGAGCAGTACTTC. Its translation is CASSTVGQGQYEQYF.

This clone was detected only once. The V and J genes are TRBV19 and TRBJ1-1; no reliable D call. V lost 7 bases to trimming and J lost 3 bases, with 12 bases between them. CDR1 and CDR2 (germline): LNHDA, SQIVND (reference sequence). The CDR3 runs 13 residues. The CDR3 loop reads CASTAMKYTEAFF. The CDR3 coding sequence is TGTGCCAGTACGGCGATGAAGTACACTGAAGCTTTCTTT.

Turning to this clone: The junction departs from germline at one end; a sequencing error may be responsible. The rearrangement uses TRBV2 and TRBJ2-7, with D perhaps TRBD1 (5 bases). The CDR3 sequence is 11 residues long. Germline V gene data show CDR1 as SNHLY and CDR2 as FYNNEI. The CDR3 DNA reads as TGTGCCAGCAGTGATGACCTTCTGGGGCCTTTC. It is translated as CASSDDLLGPF. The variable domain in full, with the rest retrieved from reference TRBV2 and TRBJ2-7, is EPEVTQTPSHQVTQMGQEVILRCVPISNHLYFYWYRQILGQKVEFLVSFYNNEISEKSEIFDDQFSVERPDGSNFTLKIRSTKLEDSAMYFCASSDDLLGPFGPGTRLTVT.

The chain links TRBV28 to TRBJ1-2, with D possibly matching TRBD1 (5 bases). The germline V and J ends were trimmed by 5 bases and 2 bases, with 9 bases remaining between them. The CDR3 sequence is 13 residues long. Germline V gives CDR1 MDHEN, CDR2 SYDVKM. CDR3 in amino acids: CASSPDRNYGYTF. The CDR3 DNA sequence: TGTGCCAGCAGTCCCGACAGAAACTATGGCTACACCTTC.

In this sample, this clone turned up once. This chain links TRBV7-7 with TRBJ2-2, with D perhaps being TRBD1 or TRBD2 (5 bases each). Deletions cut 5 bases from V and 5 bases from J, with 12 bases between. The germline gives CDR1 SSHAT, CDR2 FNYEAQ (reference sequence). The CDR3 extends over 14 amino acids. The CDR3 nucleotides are TGTGCCAGCAGCCAAGAGGGGATAACCGGGGAGCTGTTTTTT. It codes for CASSQEGITGELFF.